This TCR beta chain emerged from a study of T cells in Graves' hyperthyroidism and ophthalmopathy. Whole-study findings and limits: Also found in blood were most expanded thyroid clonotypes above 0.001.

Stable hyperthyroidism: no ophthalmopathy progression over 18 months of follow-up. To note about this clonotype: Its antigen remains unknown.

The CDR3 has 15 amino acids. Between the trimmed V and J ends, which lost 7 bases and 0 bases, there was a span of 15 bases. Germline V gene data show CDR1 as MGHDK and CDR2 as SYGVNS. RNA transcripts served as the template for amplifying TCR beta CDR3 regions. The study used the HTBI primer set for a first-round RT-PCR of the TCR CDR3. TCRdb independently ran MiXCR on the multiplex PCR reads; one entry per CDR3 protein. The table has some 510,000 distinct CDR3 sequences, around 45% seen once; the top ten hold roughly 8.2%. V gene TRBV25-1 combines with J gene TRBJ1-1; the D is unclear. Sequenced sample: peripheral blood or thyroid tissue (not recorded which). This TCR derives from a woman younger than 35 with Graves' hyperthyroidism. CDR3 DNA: TGTGCCAGCACGTCGACAAGACGCTTGAACACTGAAGCTTTCTTT. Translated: CASTSTRRLNTEAFF.